This TCR beta chain was identified during a study of graft-versus-host responses after intestinal transplantation. Regarding the study as a whole: GvH clone levels peaked in circulation, and this peak was associated with early post-transplant HvG declines.

Generated by immunoSEQ multiplex PCR, the TCRdb table keeps only in-frame clones and is missing some. The table includes some 87,000 clones, 90% to 95% detected once. Note on this clone: The antigen remains unidentified.

This specimen was unstimulated CD8+ T cells sorted from spleen or lymph node cells, taken before transplant. The TCR comes from a human donor who was the organ donor for an intestinal transplant.

CDR3 loop: CASSLDGQQGDGYTF. The CDR3 DNA follows: TGTGCCAGCAGCTTAGATGGTCAACAGGGAGATGGCTACACCTTC. The rearrangement uses TRBV11-2 and TRBJ1-2, with a weak D call TRBD1 (6 bases). V dropped 0 bases and J dropped 6 bases, with 14 bases sitting between them. Germline V CDR1 and CDR2: SGHAT, FQNNGV. The CDR3 has 15 residues.